This T cell receptor (beta chain) was captured by sequencing in a study of tumor-infiltrating lymphocytes in localized non-small cell lung cancer. On the study more broadly: The cohort mixed smokers and never-smokers, several histologies, and some post-neoadjuvant-chemotherapy samples. Broader study findings: Only some patients had TCR sequencing, depending on available tissue.

This table comes from immunoSEQ multiplex PCR, and its TCRdb copy is limited to in-frame clones, with some not included. The sample shows about 2,700 clones, 55% to 65% of them seen only once. From germline, CDR1 is SGDLS and CDR2 YYNGEE. Trimming shortened V by 3 bases and J by 4 bases, and 8 bases separated the two germline ends. CDR3 length: 13 amino acids. The table lists this clone with a few counts. Its antigen is currently unknown. This clonotype was sampled from a human donor with non-small cell lung cancer. The sequencing input was uninvolved lung tissue not adjacent to the tumor. The chain links TRBV9 to TRBJ2-1; D is unresolved. This chain's CDR3 is CASSATKYNEQFF. Here the CDR3 DNA reads TGTGCCAGCAGCGCTACGAAGTACAATGAGCAGTTCTTC.